This is a list of T cell receptor beta chains from one sample in a study of metastatic and nonmetastatic thyroid tumors. TCRdb re-called the PCR reads through MiXCR. The table includes approximately 13,000 clones, around 23% detected once. Specimen: blood. The receptors were gathered from a female donor with papillary thyroid cancer or a benign thyroid nodule (not recorded which). Some clones in this sample may be carry-over from other donors' samples. Each CDR3 is given with its conserved first and last residue. Only some rows state a clone size, as once, few, many or a class for expanded clones.

v_call | clone_size | cdr3_aa
TRBV13 | many | CASSTTGTSGWINEQFF
TRBV7-9 | many | CASSSGRGTQYF
TRBV7-8 | many | CASRTRGGDTGELFF
TRBV5-4 | NA | CASSLGGGLSGDTQYF
TRBV9 | NA | CSSSVGALGASSGTEAFF
TRBV5-6 | many | CASSGQAVAGELFF
TRBV7-9 | medium-sized | CASSSDSPEQYF
TRBV4-1 | many | CASSQMDYGYTF
TRBV6-1 | few | CASSPGGNYGYTF
TRBV25-1 | many | CASSDVRGQGHSWDGYTF
TRBV9 | NA | CASSVGREVDEQYF
TRBV20-1 | NA | CSASRTGPEDTQYF
TRBV28 | few | CASSFMGDEQFF
TRBV12-3/TRBV12-4 | medium-sized | CASSLRVPTDTQYF
TRBV30 | many | CARGTGTTLGANVLTF
TRBV28 | few | CASSKVAGEGTEAFF
TRBV6-1 | medium-sized | CASSIGSTDTQYF
TRBV18 | many | CASSPFSQGGAGANVLTF
TRBV18 | medium-sized | CASSPSREGAFF
TRBV2 | few | CASSYLQSGNQPQHF
TRBV28 | few | CASSYETGGYEQYF
TRBV5-4 | many | CASSPGRRTDTQYF
TRBV5-8 | NA | CASSLAFITVYEQYF
TRBV5-1 | NA | CASSLDVSGFNEQFF
TRBV5-8 | NA | CASSGGTYEQYF
TRBV18 | many | CASSQPGGAQPLHF
TRBV21-1 | NA | CASIREQLSLPGLYQPQHF
TRBV6-6 | few | CASSYSGQDQPQHF
TRBV6-2/TRBV6-3 | medium-sized | CASSNRGTGTYEQYF
TRBV2 | NA | CAGRTGTSDHEQYF
TRBV5-4 | many | CASRTDRADTQYF
TRBV2 | many | CASREFNPGQASSYNEQFF
TRBV6-1 | medium-sized | CASGDSGTANYGYTF
TRBV11-1 | many | CASSPTLTGWNTEAFF
TRBV28 | medium-sized | CASSLLGEVSHTPNYGYTF
TRBV6-9 | few | CARSRQGLWEQYF
TRBV10-3 | many | CAISGRDSNNEQFF
TRBV6-1 | many | CASSVTSGGTDTQYF
TRBV20-1 | NA | CSAPRSGRANYGYTF
TRBV3-1 | NA | CASSQASGTGSETQYF
TRBV27 | NA | CSSSPRLAGGRADTQYF
TRBV5-1 | many | CASSLGVVGYGYTF
TRBV20-1 | many | CSARVGTSGTLYQETQYF
TRBV19 | medium-sized | CASSIRGNENNEQFF
TRBV4-3 | many | CASSQVGQQGPASTDTQYF
TRBV19 | many | CASSIVGGSSYNEQFF
TRBV30 | NA | CAWSRTGEVDEQYF
TRBV6-5 | medium-sized | CASSSRDRGFSGANVLTF
TRBV9 | NA | CASSVAGWGGELFF
TRBV19 | NA | CSSSGPVANQPQHF
TRBV5-8 | NA | CASSFEGRDYGYTF
TRBV5-1 | NA | CASSPAGRGPYEQYF
TRBV6-1 | medium-sized | CASIRTQPGANVLTF
TRBV5-1 | many | CASGPGSSSGANVLTF
TRBV2 | medium-sized | CASTEASGFGYTF